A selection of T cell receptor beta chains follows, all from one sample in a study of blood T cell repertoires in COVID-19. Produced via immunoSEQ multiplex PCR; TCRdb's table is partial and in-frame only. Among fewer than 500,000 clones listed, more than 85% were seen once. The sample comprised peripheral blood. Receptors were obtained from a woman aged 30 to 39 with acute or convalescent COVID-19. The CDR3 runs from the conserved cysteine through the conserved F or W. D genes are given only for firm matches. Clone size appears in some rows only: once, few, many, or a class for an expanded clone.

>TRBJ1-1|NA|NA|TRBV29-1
CSVEVRGGSTEAFF
TGCAGCGTTGAAGTCCGGGGGGGCTCCACTGAAGCTTTCTTT
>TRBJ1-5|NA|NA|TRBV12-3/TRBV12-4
CASSLGHGPQHF
TGTGCCAGCAGCTTAGGGCATGGGCCCCAGCATTTT
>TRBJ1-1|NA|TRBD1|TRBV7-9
CASSLTGTGDEAFF
TGTGCCAGCAGCTTAACCGGGACAGGGGATGAAGCTTTCTTT
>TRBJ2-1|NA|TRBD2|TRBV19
CASSIESGGYYNEQFF
TGTGCCAGTAGTATAGAGAGCGGGGGGTACTACAATGAGCAGTTCTTC
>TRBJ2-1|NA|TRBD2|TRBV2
CASTRSRGTKSLWQTDEQFF
TGTGCCAGCACACGAAGTCGTGGGACTAAGTCGCTCTGGCAAACAGATGAGCAGTTCTTC
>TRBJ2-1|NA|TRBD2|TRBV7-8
CASSFGLAGSQGEQFF
TGTGCCAGCAGCTTCGGACTAGCGGGGTCCCAAGGTGAGCAGTTCTTC
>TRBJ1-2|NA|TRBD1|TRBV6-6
CASSLQGADYGYTF
TGTGCCAGCAGTCTCCAGGGGGCGGACTATGGCTACACCTTC
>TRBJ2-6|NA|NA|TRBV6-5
CASSHKSSGANVLTF
TGTGCCAGCAGTCACAAAAGCTCTGGGGCCAACGTCCTGACTTTC
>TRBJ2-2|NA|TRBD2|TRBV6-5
CASTGAGGRAGELFF
TGTGCCAGCACAGGGGCGGGAGGGCGGGCCGGGGAGCTGTTTTTT
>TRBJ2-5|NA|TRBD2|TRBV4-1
CASSQDVKWVAGFETQYF
TGCGCCAGCAGCCAAGATGTTAAGTGGGTAGCGGGGTTCGAGACCCAGTACTTC
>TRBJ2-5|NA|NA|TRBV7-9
CASSLRGGGAETQYF
TGTGCCAGCAGCCTCCGAGGTGGGGGGGCGGAGACCCAGTACTTC
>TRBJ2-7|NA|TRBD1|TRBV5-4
CASSLDRQGGQQYF
TGTGCCAGCAGCTTGGACAGACAGGGGGGGCAGCAGTACTTC
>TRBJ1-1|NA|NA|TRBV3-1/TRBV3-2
CASSPLQALNTEAFF
TGTGCCAGCAGCCCCCTGCAGGCTTTGAACACTGAAGCTTTCTTT
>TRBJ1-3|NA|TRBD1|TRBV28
CASRSGTVGSGNTIYF
TGTGCCAGCAGGTCCGGGACAGTCGGCTCTGGAAACACCATATATTTT
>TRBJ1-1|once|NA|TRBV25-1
CASSRTGFTEAFF
TGTGCCAGCAGTCGAACAGGGTTCACTGAAGCTTTCTTT
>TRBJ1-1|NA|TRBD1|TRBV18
CATQPGTGAEAFF
TGTGCCACCCAACCCGGGACAGGGGCCGAAGCTTTCTTT
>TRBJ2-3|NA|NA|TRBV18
CASSPVPGTDTQYF
TGTGCCAGCTCACCAGTTCCAGGCACAGATACGCAGTATTTT
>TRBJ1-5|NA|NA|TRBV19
CASSMRATRSNQPQHF
TGTGCCAGTAGTATGCGGGCCACGAGGAGCAATCAGCCCCAGCATTTT
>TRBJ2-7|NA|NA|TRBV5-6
CASSFGGGNEYEQYF
TGTGCCAGCAGCTTTGGAGGGGGCAACGAGTACGAGCAGTACTTC
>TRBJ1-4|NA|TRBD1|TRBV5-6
CASSSGTGRRGEKLFF
TGTGCCAGCAGCTCCGGGACAGGGCGTCGAGGCGAAAAACTGTTTTTT
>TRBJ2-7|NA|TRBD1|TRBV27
CASSLMFDRAGYEQYF
TGTGCCAGCAGTTTAATGTTCGACAGGGCAGGCTACGAGCAGTACTTC
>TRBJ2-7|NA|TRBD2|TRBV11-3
CASSFLSGDEQYF
TGTGCCAGCAGCTTCCTTAGCGGGGACGAGCAGTACTTC
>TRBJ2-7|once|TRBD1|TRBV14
CASSQGTGILFGQYF
TGTGCCAGCAGCCAGGGGACAGGGATCCTCTTTGGGCAGTACTTC
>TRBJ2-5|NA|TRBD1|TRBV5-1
CASSFGQGGLETQYF
TGCGCCAGCAGCTTCGGACAGGGAGGTTTAGAGACCCAGTACTTC
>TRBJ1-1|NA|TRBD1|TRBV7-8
CASSLTTGGWTEAFF
TGTGCCAGCAGCCTAACTACAGGGGGCTGGACTGAAGCTTTCTTT
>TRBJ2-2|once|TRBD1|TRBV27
CASSPDKLGTGGITGELFF
TGTGCCAGCAGCCCCGACAAGTTAGGGACAGGGGGTATCACCGGGGAGCTGTTTTTT
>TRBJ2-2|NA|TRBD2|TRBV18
CASSPRTSGGATTGELFF
TGTGCCAGCTCACCGAGGACTAGCGGGGGGGCAACGACCGGGGAGCTGTTTTTT
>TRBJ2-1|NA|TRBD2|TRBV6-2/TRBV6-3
CASSKYWTSGYNEQFF
TGTGCCAGCAGTAAGTACTGGACTAGCGGATACAATGAGCAGTTCTTC
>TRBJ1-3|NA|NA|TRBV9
CASSPGVGAGNTIYF
TGTGCCAGCAGCCCAGGAGTGGGAGCTGGAAACACCATATATTTT
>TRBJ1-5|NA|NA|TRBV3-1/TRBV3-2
CASSQVGGRPQHF
TGTGCCAGCAGCCAAGTTGGTGGGCGGCCCCAGCATTTT
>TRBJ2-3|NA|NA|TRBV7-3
CASSLLGSYTDTQYF
TGTGCCAGCAGCTTGCTGGGCAGTTACACAGATACGCAGTATTTT
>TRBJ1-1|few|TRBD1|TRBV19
CASSRGDRGHTEAFF
TGTGCCAGTAGTAGGGGGGACAGGGGGCACACTGAAGCTTTCTTT
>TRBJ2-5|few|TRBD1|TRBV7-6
CASSLEGTGETQYF
TGTGCCAGCAGCTTAGAGGGGACAGGAGAGACCCAGTACTTC
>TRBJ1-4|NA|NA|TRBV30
CAWRGGSRPNEKLFF
TGTGCCTGGAGGGGGGGATCCAGGCCTAATGAAAAACTGTTTTTT
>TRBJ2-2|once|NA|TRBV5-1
CASSLGDLNPGELFF
TGCGCCAGCAGCTTGGGTGACTTAAACCCCGGGGAGCTGTTTTTT
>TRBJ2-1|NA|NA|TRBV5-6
CASSQVPNEQFF
TGTGCCAGCAGTCAGGTACCGAATGAGCAGTTCTTC
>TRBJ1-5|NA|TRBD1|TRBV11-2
CASSLATGQPQHF
TGTGCCAGCAGCTTAGCGACAGGGCAGCCCCAGCATTTT
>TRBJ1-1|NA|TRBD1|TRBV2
CASTMDRADTEAFF
TGTGCCAGCACCATGGACAGGGCGGATACTGAAGCTTTCTTT
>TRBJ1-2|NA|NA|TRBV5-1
CASSLDGDYGYTF
TGCGCCAGCAGCTTGGACGGAGACTATGGCTACACCTTC
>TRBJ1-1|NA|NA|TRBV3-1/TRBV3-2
CASRDRQAPFEAFF
TGTGCCAGCAGAGATCGACAGGCGCCCTTTGAAGCTTTCTTT
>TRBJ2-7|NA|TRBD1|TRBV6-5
CASSYGTGGFYEQYF
TGTGCCAGCAGTTACGGTACAGGGGGCTTTTACGAGCAGTACTTC
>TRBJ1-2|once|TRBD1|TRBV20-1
CSASWDRDPFNYGYTF
TGCAGTGCTAGTTGGGACAGGGACCCCTTCAACTATGGCTACACCTTC
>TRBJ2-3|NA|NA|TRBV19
CASSIRDTPQYF
TGTGCCAGTAGTATAAGGGACACCCCGCAGTATTTT
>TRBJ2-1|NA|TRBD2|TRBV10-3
CAISESKGTGGLLF
TGTGCCATCAGTGAGTCGAAAGGGACGGGAGGTTTACTCTTC
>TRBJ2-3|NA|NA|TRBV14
CASSQVAKDTQYF
TGTGCCAGCAGCCAAGTCGCGAAAGATACGCAGTATTTT
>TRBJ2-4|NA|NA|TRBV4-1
CASSQSDRRGDKNIQYF
TGCGCCAGCAGCCAATCCGACAGGAGAGGTGACAAAAACATTCAGTACTTC
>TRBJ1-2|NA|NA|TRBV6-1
CASSEFGGFYGYTF
TGTGCCAGCAGTGAATTCGGGGGGTTCTATGGCTACACCTTC